The 23 T cell receptor beta chains in this list originate from one sample, sequenced in a study of shared clonotypes between healthy human individuals. Sequencing was performed with immunoSEQ multiplex PCR; in TCRdb, only in-frame clones are kept and a portion is missing. The sample yields about half a million clones, around 73% seen once. Input material: PBMCs. These TCRs come from a middle-aged woman in good health. Some clones in this sample may be carry-over from other donors' samples.

The genes are TRBV6-5 and TRBJ2-7; D is undetermined. V gave up 4 bases and J gave up 6 bases, with 7 bases separating them. Germline CDR1 MNHEY, CDR2 SVGAGI. CDR3 length equals 11 residues. CDR3 nucleotide sequence: TGTGCCAGCAGTTCTAGTACCGAGCAGTACTTC. Its translation: CASSSSTEQYF.

V is TRBV5-1 and J is TRBJ2-1; the match to TRBD1 covers 12 bases. Germline V CDR1 and CDR2: SGHRS, YFSETQ. Trimming at V came to 0 bases and at J to 6 bases, leaving 7 bases not matched to a gene. The CDR3 length is 17 residues. The CDR3 loop reads CASSLAGTGGPGNEQFF. CDR3 nucleotides: TGCGCCAGCAGCTTGGCCGGGACAGGGGGCCCTGGCAATGAGCAGTTCTTC.

The rearrangement links TRBV6-1 to TRBJ2-1, with 10 bases lining up with TRBD1. V dropped 4 bases and J dropped 9; count of bases not matched to a gene: 6. The CDR3 runs to 14 residues. Per germline, CDR1 MNHNS and CDR2 SASEGT. CDR3 loop: CASSVGQGSGEQFF. The CDR3 DNA follows: TGTGCCAGCAGTGTGGGACAGGGGAGCGGTGAGCAGTTCTTC.

This clone was found many times. The rearrangement uses TRBV4-2 and TRBJ1-3; a possible D gene is TRBD1 (5 bases). V lost 0 bases and J lost 0, with 15 bases in between. Germline V gene lookup returns CDR1 LGHNA and CDR2 YNFKEQ. This CDR3 has 18 residues. For the CDR3, the DNA is TGTGCCAGCAGCCAAGATGCCCGGGACGGAAACTCTGGAAACACCATATATTTT. It encodes CASSQDARDGNSGNTIYF.

This sequence joins TRBV6-6 and TRBJ1-2; 10 nucleotides align to TRBD1. The V gene end was trimmed by 2 bases and the J gene end by 8 bases; junction bases not matched to a gene: 5. Germline CDR1 is MNHNY and CDR2 is SVGAGI (reference sequence). The CDR3 is made up of 14 amino acids. The CDR3 loop reads CASSYADRGRGYTF. The CDR3 DNA reads as TGTGCCAGCAGTTACGCGGACAGGGGGAGAGGCTACACCTTC.

The chain links TRBV7-2 to TRBJ2-1, with 9 nucleotides matching TRBD1. Germline V lookup: CDR1 SGHTA, CDR2 FQGNSA. There are 14 residues in the CDR3. V shed 5 bases, J shed 7 bases, and the junction held 6 bases outside the gene matches. The CDR3: CASSLQGAGNEQFF. The CDR3 region has the DNA TGTGCCAGCAGCCTACAGGGGGCGGGGAATGAGCAGTTCTTC. Using reference TRBV7-2 and TRBJ2-1 for the parts outside the CDR3, the full variable domain is GAGVSQSPSNKVTEKGKDVELRCDPISGHTALYWYRQSLGQGLEFLIYFQGNSAPDKSGLPSDRFSAERTGGSVSTLTIQRTQQEDSAVYLCASSLQGAGNEQFFGPGTRLTVL.

The chain has TRBV6-6 and TRBJ1-4; the D gene is possibly TRBD1 (5 bases). The germline V gene encodes CDR1 MNHNY and CDR2 SVGAGI (reference sequence). The CDR3 is 12 residues long. The V end was cut by 6 bases, the J end by 8 bases, with 10 bases between. The CDR3 is CASRGGWEKLFF. In DNA form, the CDR3 reads TGTGCCAGCAGGGGGGGTTGGGAAAAACTGTTTTTT.

In its sample, this clone was seen once. The rearrangement links TRBV7-2 to TRBJ2-1; tentatively, D is TRBD2 (6 bases). Germline V gene lookup returns CDR1 SGHTA and CDR2 FQGNSA. The V end lost 0 bases, the J end lost 5 bases, and 11 bases lay between the germline ends. The length of the CDR3 is 15 residues. The CDR3 here is CASSLAWDSDNEQFF. CDR3 coding DNA: TGTGCCAGCAGCTTAGCTTGGGACTCTGACAATGAGCAGTTCTTC.

The V gene is TRBV6-4, the J gene TRBJ2-1; D unresolved. Per the germline V gene, CDR1 is MRHNA and CDR2 is SNTAGT. The CDR3 length is 13 residues. V was pared by 5 bases and J by 2 bases, with 7 bases between. DNA for the CDR3: TGTGCCAGCAGTTCAGGAGCCTACAATGAGCAGTTCTTC. Its translation: CASSSGAYNEQFF.

This clone has only one observation. The chain combines TRBV9 with TRBJ1-1; TRBD1 matches 10 bases. Germline lookup yields CDR1 SGDLS and CDR2 YYNGEE. Germline trimming cut 4 bases from V and 2 bases from J; bases unmatched to any gene: 5. This CDR3 has 15 amino acids. The CDR3 nucleotides read TGTGCCAGCAGCTTGGGACAGGGGAGAAACACTGAAGCTTTCTTT. It encodes CASSLGQGRNTEAFF.

The V gene is TRBV19, the J gene TRBJ2-7; 14 bases align to TRBD2. Germline V gene sequence: CDR1 LNHDA, CDR2 SQIVND (reference sequence). J was trimmed by 4 bases and V by 6 bases; bases with no gene match: 8. CDR3 length equals 16 residues. The CDR3 spells CASRTGTSGGFYEQYF. The DNA for the CDR3 is TGTGCCAGTAGAACCGGGACTAGCGGGGGATTTTACGAGCAGTACTTC.

V usage is TRBV18 and J usage is TRBJ2-1, with a weak D call TRBD1 (6 bases). Germline CDR1 KGHSH, CDR2 LQKENI. The CDR3 is made up of 14 amino acids. V gave up 4 bases and J gave up 10 bases, with 17 bases separating them. The CDR3 region has the DNA TGTGCCAGCTCACACCATCCAGGGGCGCAGGAGCAGTTCTTC. Protein product: CASSHHPGAQEQFF. Full variable domain (remainder filled in from reference TRBV18 and TRBJ2-1): NAGVMQNPRHLVRRRGQEARLRCSPMKGHSHVYWYRQLPEEGLKFMVYLQKENIIDESGMPKERFSAEFPKEGPSILRIQQVVRGDSAAYFCASSHHPGAQEQFFGPGTRLTVL.

The CDR3 DNA follows: TGTGCCAGCTCAAGGACGGCTTGGGATGGCTACACCTTC. It codes for CASSRTAWDGYTF. The chain employs TRBV18 and TRBJ1-2; the D is unclear. Germline V lookup: CDR1 KGHSH, CDR2 LQKENI. V was trimmed by 5 bases and J by 6 bases, leaving 13 bases between them. The CDR3 has 13 residues.

The chain employs TRBV19 and TRBJ1-4; the match to TRBD1 covers 7 bases. The CDR3 covers 15 residues. The J segment lost 8 bases and the V segment lost 7 bases, leaving 13 bases of the junction unmatched. Germline assignment: CDR1 LNHDA and CDR2 SQIVND (reference sequence). The CDR3 spells CASNRTGSVGEKLFF. The CDR3 coding sequence is TGTGCCAGTAATCGGACAGGCTCCGTAGGGGAAAAACTGTTTTTT.

This clone was counted a few times. This chain uses TRBV27 with TRBJ2-1; D perhaps matches TRBD2 (7 bases). Germline V gene sequence: CDR1 MNHEY, CDR2 SMNVEV (reference sequence). This CDR3 has 18 amino acids. Trimming removed 2 bases from V and 10 bases from J, with 27 bases in between. The CDR3 DNA reads as TGTGCCAGCAGTTTAAGATTCGATGGGGGGGCCCCCTGGAGCGAGCAGTTCTTC. Protein product: CASSLRFDGGAPWSEQFF.

The chain has TRBV28 and TRBJ2-5; perhaps D is TRBD1 or TRBD2 (5 bases each). The CDR3 has 16 amino acids. V was pared by 1 base and J by 5 bases, with 17 bases between. Germline assignment: CDR1 MDHEN and CDR2 SYDVKM. The CDR3 protein is CASSLLSFEGPETQYF. The CDR3 DNA reads TGTGCCAGCAGTTTATTAAGTTTCGAGGGACCGGAGACCCAGTACTTC.

The J gene is TRBJ1-4, the V gene TRBV5-4; D uncertain. CDR1 and CDR2 (germline): SGHNT, YYREEE (reference sequence). Trimming stripped 0 bases from V and 2 bases from J, with 11 bases between. This CDR3 has 16 amino acids. The DNA for the CDR3 is TGTGCCAGCAGCTTGGATAGAGTGCGTACTAATGAAAAACTGTTTTTT. Protein: CASSLDRVRTNEKLFF.

The chain is built from TRBV7-2 and TRBJ2-3; weak D call: TRBD2 (6 bases). In germline, CDR1 is SGHTA, CDR2 FQGNSA. The CDR3 length is 17 residues. V was cut by 3 bases and J by 2 bases, with 18 bases left in between. This CDR3 is CASSFSMGGASTDTQYF. In nucleotides, the CDR3 is TGTGCCAGCAGCTTCTCTATGGGGGGAGCATCCACAGATACGCAGTATTTT.

The genes are TRBV18 and TRBJ2-1; the D is unclear. V gave up 1 base and J gave up 5 bases, with 18 bases separating them. Per germline, CDR1 KGHSH and CDR2 LQKENI. This CDR3 is 17 amino acids long. The CDR3 protein is CASSPQRTALGNNEQFF. CDR3 nucleotides: TGTGCCAGCTCACCACAAAGGACGGCCCTGGGGAACAATGAGCAGTTCTTC.

This rearrangement joins TRBV15 to TRBJ2-2; the match to TRBD2 covers 9 bases. CDR1 is LNHNV and CDR2 is YYDKDF in the germline V gene (reference sequence). The V segment lost 1 base and the J segment 2 bases; nucleotides outside the gene matches: 8. CDR3 length: 18 residues. The CDR3 here is CATSRGAVAGVNTGELFF. Written as DNA, the CDR3 is TGTGCCACCAGCAGAGGAGCAGTAGCGGGAGTCAACACCGGGGAGCTGTTTTTT.

J is TRBJ2-7 and V is TRBV5-4; 7 positions match TRBD2. Germline assignment: CDR1 SGHNT and CDR2 YYREEE (reference sequence). CDR3 length equals 14 residues. Losses at the gene ends were 4 bases for V and 1 base for J; bases not matched to a gene: 5. As DNA, the CDR3 is TGTGCCAGCAGCACCCCCGGGGGGTCCTACGAGCAGTACTTC. Translating gives CASSTPGGSYEQYF.

The chain links TRBV6-5 to TRBJ1-1; TRBD1 might be the D (6 bases). Trimming removed 3 bases from V and 8 bases from J, with 13 bases in between. Germline CDR1 is MNHEY and CDR2 is SVGAGI. CDR3 length: 13 residues. The CDR3 loop is CASSYPGASEAFF. DNA for the CDR3: TGTGCCAGCAGTTATCCGGGGGCCTCCGAAGCTTTCTTT.

The genes are TRBV29-1 and TRBJ2-7, with 7 positions matching TRBD1. The CDR3 runs to 12 residues. Germline V CDR1 and CDR2: SQVTM, ANQGSEA. V gave up 2 bases and J gave up 3 bases; unmatched junction bases: 1. CDR3 loop: CSVETGVYEQYF. CDR3 in DNA: TGCAGCGTTGAAACAGGGGTCTACGAGCAGTACTTC.